This T cell receptor (beta chain) was obtained from a study of shared clonotypes between healthy human individuals. Nashville, Tennessee was home to all donors, each a Caucasian adult. Germline V gene data show CDR1 as SEHNR and CDR2 as FQNEAQ (reference sequence). The length of the CDR3 is 17 residues. Trimming stripped 11 bases from V and 3 bases from J, with 26 bases between. As handled by the study authors: Junction-only immunoSEQ data arrived without quality scores, meaning filtering differed. Measured with immunoSEQ multiplex PCR; TCRdb has only the in-frame clones, and not every one. The V and J calls and clone size come from that table; D and trimming were worked out from the DNA. This sample carries roughly 1,600,000 clones, approximately 98.5% of them seen once, and the ten largest clones take around 0.33%.

The sequence derives from a man younger than 40 in good health. This rearrangement joins TRBV7-9 to TRBJ1-3; the D gene is possibly TRBD1 (5 bases). Specimen: naive CD4+ T cells sorted from blood. Subset specified: CD45RA+ positively selected. DNA of the CDR3: TGTGCCGCCGGATCTCGGGACCCCCTACAAATTGGAAACACCATATATTTT. Translated: CAAGSRDPLQIGNTIYF.